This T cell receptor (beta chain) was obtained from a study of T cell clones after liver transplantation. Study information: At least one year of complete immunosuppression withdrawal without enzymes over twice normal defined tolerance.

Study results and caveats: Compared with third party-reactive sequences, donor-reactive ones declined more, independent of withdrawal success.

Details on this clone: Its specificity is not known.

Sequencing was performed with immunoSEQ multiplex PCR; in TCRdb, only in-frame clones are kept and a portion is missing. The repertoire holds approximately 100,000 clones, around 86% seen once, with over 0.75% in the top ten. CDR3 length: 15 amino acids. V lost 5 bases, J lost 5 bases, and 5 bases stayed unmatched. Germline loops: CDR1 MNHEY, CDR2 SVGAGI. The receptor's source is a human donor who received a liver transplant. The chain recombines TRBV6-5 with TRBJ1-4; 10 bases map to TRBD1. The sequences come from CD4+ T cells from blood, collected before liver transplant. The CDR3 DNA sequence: TGTGCCAGCAGTACACGGACAGGGGGGAATGAAAAACTGTTTTTT. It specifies CASSTRTGGNEKLFF.